One and the same sample provided the 29 T cell receptor beta chains below, sequenced in a study of blood T cell repertoires in COVID-19. TCRdb keeps only in-frame clones here, not all; method: immunoSEQ multiplex PCR. The table lists 250,000 or so clones, approximately 81% of them singletons, with 3.5% to 5% in the top ten. The sample consisted of peripheral blood. Source of these receptors: a man aged 60-69 years with acute or convalescent COVID-19.

V and J are TRBV18 and TRBJ2-3, with 7 bases that match TRBD1. CDR1 KGHSH and CDR2 LQKENI come from the germline V gene. This CDR3 comprises 15 residues. V lost 4 bases, J lost 1 base, and 5 bases stayed unmatched. The CDR3, as DNA: TGTGCCAGCTCACGACCCCAGGGGGGCACAGATACGCAGTATTTT. Translating it yields CASSRPQGGTDTQYF. Together with reference TRBV18 and TRBJ2-3, the CDR3 gives the full variable domain: NAGVMQNPRHLVRRRGQEARLRCSPMKGHSHVYWYRQLPEEGLKFMVYLQKENIIDESGMPKERFSAEFPKEGPSILRIQQVVRGDSAAYFCASSRPQGGTDTQYFGPGTRLTVL.

The chain carries TRBV18 and TRBJ2-5; TRBD2 aligns across 13 bases. After removal of 0 bases from V and 7 bases from J, the junction contained 5 bases not matched to a gene. The CDR3 is made up of 16 amino acids. Germline V CDR1 and CDR2: KGHSH, LQKENI. In DNA form, the CDR3 reads TGTGCCAGCTCACCACCGCGGACTAGCGGGAGCGGGACCCAGTACTTC. Amino acids: CASSPPRTSGSGTQYF. The full variable domain, its missing parts supplied by reference TRBV18 and TRBJ2-5, is NAGVMQNPRHLVRRRGQEARLRCSPMKGHSHVYWYRQLPEEGLKFMVYLQKENIIDESGMPKERFSAEFPKEGPSILRIQQVVRGDSAAYFCASSPPRTSGSGTQYFGPGTRLLVL.

The chain has TRBV6-5 and TRBJ2-7; TRBD1 agrees at 10 bases. Germline values: CDR1 MNHEY, CDR2 SVGAGI. Trimming cost V 4 bases and J 2 bases; bases outside gene matches: 5. This CDR3 region has 15 residues. CDR3 coding DNA: TGTGCCAGCAGTTCCGCGGGGACAGGGGCCTACGAGCAGTACTTC. Translating it yields CASSSAGTGAYEQYF.

This clone was seen more than once but under ten times. The V and J genes are TRBV3-1 (or the pseudogene TRBV3-2) and TRBJ2-1; TRBD2 matches 7 bases. The CDR3 loop spans 15 amino acids. Trimming cost V 0 bases and J 7 bases; bases outside gene matches: 6. Looked up from germline, CDR1 is LGHDT and CDR2 is YNNKEL (reference sequence). As DNA, the CDR3 is TGTGCCAGCAGCCAAGATTTGGGGGGGTATAATGAGCAGTTCTTC. It is translated as CASSQDLGGYNEQFF.

This chain connects TRBV27 to TRBJ2-4, with a possible D match to TRBD2 (6 bases). The CDR3 is 13 amino acids. Trimming took 8 bases from V and 6 from J, leaving 14 bases between them. Germline V gene lookup returns CDR1 MNHEY and CDR2 SMNVEV (reference sequence). CDR3 bases: TGTGCCAGCTCCACGGGAGTGCGAAACATTCAGTACTTC. This codes for CASSTGVRNIQYF.

The gene calls are TRBV28 and TRBJ1-1, with 8 positions matching TRBD1. Germline V gene data show CDR1 as MDHEN and CDR2 as SYDVKM. CDR3 size: 17 residues. With 5 bases clipped from V and 1 base from J, the junction kept 12 bases outside the gene matches. Here the CDR3 DNA reads TGTGCCAGCAGTCCGACCCAAATAGACAGGGGGAACACTGAAGCTTTCTTT. Translation gives CASSPTQIDRGNTEAFF. The complete variable domain, with remaining parts taken from reference TRBV28 and TRBJ1-1, reads DVKVTQSSRYLVKRTGEKVFLECVQDMDHENMFWYRQDPGLGLRLIYFSYDVKMKEKGDIPEGYSVSREKKERFSLILESASTNQTSMYLCASSPTQIDRGNTEAFFGQGTRLTVV.

This chain uses TRBV30 with TRBJ1-1; D remains unclear. Trimming stripped 0 bases from V and 10 bases from J, with 12 bases between. CDR1 is GTSNPN, CDR2 SVGIG, per germline (reference sequence). The CDR3 extends over 12 amino acids. CDR3 sequence reads: CAWSVEVTRAFF. Here the CDR3 DNA reads TGTGCCTGGAGTGTAGAGGTCACTCGAGCTTTCTTT.

The chain recombines TRBV28 with TRBJ2-1; D remains ambiguous. Trimming took off 4 bases at V and 10 bases at J, with 8 bases between the two ends. Germline CDR1 reads MDHEN; CDR2 reads SYDVKM. This CDR3 comprises 11 residues. The CDR3 spells CASSSPREQFF. The DNA of the CDR3 is TGTGCCAGCAGTTCGCCTCGGGAGCAGTTCTTC.

This clone was counted once. This chain joins TRBV7-2 and TRBJ1-1, with D unresolved. Trimming stripped 3 bases from V and 1 base from J, with 12 bases between. The CDR3 totals 15 residues. CDR1 is SGHTA and CDR2 is FQGNSA in the germline V gene. The CDR3 spells CASSFAGFANTEAFF. Here the CDR3 DNA reads TGTGCCAGCAGCTTTGCGGGATTTGCGAACACTGAAGCTTTCTTT.

There are a few counts of this clone. The rearrangement joins TRBV18 to TRBJ2-7, with TRBD2 identical over 9 bases. Germline-derived CDR1 and CDR2 are KGHSH and LQKENI. This CDR3 is 16 amino acids long. Trimming at V came to 3 bases and at J to 0 bases, leaving 6 bases not matched to a gene. The CDR3 nucleotides are TGTGCCAGCTCACCCATTAGCGGGGGAGGCTCCTACGAGCAGTACTTC. Protein sequence: CASSPISGGGSYEQYF. Drawing the rest from reference TRBV18 and TRBJ2-7, the complete variable domain is NAGVMQNPRHLVRRRGQEARLRCSPMKGHSHVYWYRQLPEEGLKFMVYLQKENIIDESGMPKERFSAEFPKEGPSILRIQQVVRGDSAAYFCASSPISGGGSYEQYFGPGTRLTVT.

This rearrangement joins TRBV9 to TRBJ2-3; 10 nucleotides agree with TRBD2. The CDR3 spans 16 residues. With 0 bases clipped from V and 4 bases from J, the junction kept 5 bases outside the gene matches. Germline V gene data show CDR1 as SGDLS and CDR2 as YYNGEE. The chain's CDR3 is CASSVAPSGGSDTQYF. The DNA of the CDR3 is TGTGCCAGCAGCGTAGCCCCTAGCGGGGGCTCAGATACGCAGTATTTT.

The chain has TRBV5-4 and TRBJ1-2; TRBD1 aligns across 12 bases. The CDR3 loop spans 16 amino acids. With 4 bases clipped from V and 2 bases from J, the junction kept 6 bases outside the gene matches. Germline V gene sequence: CDR1 SGHNT, CDR2 YYREEE (reference sequence). CDR3 bases: TGTGCCAGCAGCCCGGGACAGGGGGCTCGGAACTATGGCTACACCTTC. Translating it yields CASSPGQGARNYGYTF.

V and J are TRBV21-1 and TRBJ1-5; the table's D call of TRBD1 was not tested on the DNA. TRBV21-1 is a pseudogene locus. The CDR3 has 16 amino acids. CDR3 coding DNA: TGTGCCAGCAGCAACCGCAGGGTTGTGTGCAATCAGCCCCAGCATTTT. Its protein is CASSNRRVVCNQPQHF.

The chain carries TRBV7-3 and TRBJ1-3; TRBD1 is a possible D gene (5 bases). The germline V gene has CDR1 SGHTA and CDR2 FQGTGA. V shed 3 bases and J shed 8 bases, with 17 bases lying between them. The CDR3 sequence is 15 residues long. The CDR3 DNA is TGTGCCAGCAGCTTGGCTGCAGGGTTTATGGACACCATATATTTT. As protein: CASSLAAGFMDTIYF.

The rearrangement uses TRBV5-4 and TRBJ2-1; possibly TRBD2 for D (6 bases). CDR1 is SGHNT and CDR2 is YYREEE in the germline V gene (reference sequence). This CDR3 is built from 17 residues. V gave up 0 bases and J gave up 6 bases, with 19 bases separating them. The CDR3 DNA sequence: TGTGCCAGCAGCTTGGCCATTCAGCGGGCAGGGTCCAATGAGCAGTTCTTC. It encodes CASSLAIQRAGSNEQFF.

The chain links TRBV4-3 to TRBJ2-7, with D possibly matching TRBD2 (6 bases). CDR3 length: 14 residues. Germline V CDR1 and CDR2: LGHNA, YSLEER. Trimming took off 0 bases at V and 7 bases at J, with 13 bases between the two ends. CDR3 protein: CASSQDGRGAEQYF. CDR3 nucleotides: TGCGCCAGCAGCCAAGATGGCCGCGGGGCGGAGCAGTACTTC.

This chain joins TRBV2 and TRBJ1-5, with 9 positions matching TRBD1. Per germline, CDR1 SNHLY and CDR2 FYNNEI. The CDR3 extends over 15 amino acids. Trimming cost V 6 bases and J 4 bases; bases outside gene matches: 7. The CDR3 spells CASRVGTGWNQPQHF. Here the CDR3 DNA reads TGTGCCAGCAGGGTAGGGACAGGGTGGAATCAGCCCCAGCATTTT.

This chain connects TRBV20-1 to TRBJ2-7, with D perhaps matching TRBD2 (7 bases). V dropped 6 bases and J dropped 10 bases, with 22 bases sitting between them. CDR1 is DFQATT and CDR2 is SNEGSKA in the germline V gene (reference sequence). The CDR3 has 13 amino acids. In DNA form, the CDR3 reads TGCAGTGCCAGTGGGGGGGGGCCTAGCGAACAGTACTTC. It is translated as CSASGGGPSEQYF.

This chain uses TRBV6-5 with TRBJ2-2; TRBD2 matches 8 bases. V lost 7 bases, J lost 7 bases, and 11 bases stayed unmatched. CDR3 length equals 15 residues. Germline CDR1 MNHEY, CDR2 SVGAGI. CDR3: CASMVGLVRGGELFF. The CDR3 nucleotides are TGTGCCAGCATGGTGGGACTAGTGCGGGGCGGGGAGCTGTTTTTT.

This rearrangement joins TRBV7-8 to TRBJ2-7; 10 bases align to TRBD1. V was pared by 6 bases and J by 2 bases, with 7 bases of the junction left unmatched. The CDR3 extends over 15 amino acids. Germline-derived CDR1 and CDR2 are SGHVS and FQNEAQ. The chain's CDR3 is CASSYSGQGTYEQYF. CDR3 coding DNA: TGTGCCAGCAGTTATTCGGGACAGGGGACCTACGAGCAGTACTTC.

This clone was seen just once. J is TRBJ2-7 and V is TRBV3-1 (or the pseudogene TRBV3-2); TRBD2 agrees at 15 bases. Germline assignment: CDR1 LGHDT and CDR2 YNNKEL (reference sequence). The ends lost 4 bases at V and 7 bases at J; junction bases unmatched: 5. This CDR3 has 15 residues. The CDR3: CASSRRTSGGEEQYF. CDR3 nucleotide sequence: TGTGCCAGCAGCCGACGGACTAGCGGGGGGGAAGAGCAGTACTTC.

The chain recombines TRBV19 with TRBJ2-2, with 7 bases lining up with TRBD1. The V gene end was trimmed by 6 bases and the J gene end by 0 bases; junction bases not matched to a gene: 7. CDR3 length equals 16 residues. The germline CDR1 and CDR2 sequences are LNHDA and SQIVND (reference sequence). CDR3 nucleotides: TGTGCCAGTAGACAAGACAGGGTAGCGAACACCGGGGAGCTGTTTTTT. Amino acid sequence: CASRQDRVANTGELFF.

This chain uses TRBV5-6 with TRBJ2-7, with D possibly TRBD1 on 5 matching bases. V lost 2 bases and J 2 bases, leaving 11 bases between the germline ends. The CDR3 contains 14 residues. Germline CDR1 and CDR2: SGHDT and YYEEEE. CDR3 sequence reads: CASSLGAPTYEQYF. In nucleotides, the CDR3 is TGTGCCAGCAGCTTAGGGGCTCCCACCTACGAGCAGTACTTC.

This rearrangement joins TRBV10-2 to TRBJ2-5, with TRBD2 matching over 7 bases. After removal of 2 bases from V and 3 bases from J, the junction contained 3 bases not matched to a gene. CDR1 and CDR2 from the germline V gene are WSHSY and SAAADI. CDR3 size: 14 residues. The chain's CDR3 is CASSEQGGKETQYF. The CDR3 coding sequence is TGCGCCAGCAGTGAGCAGGGAGGGAAAGAGACCCAGTACTTC.

The V gene is TRBV27, the J gene TRBJ1-1, with 10 bases aligning to TRBD1. After removal of 1 base from V and 1 base from J, the junction contained 6 bases not matched to a gene. The CDR3 is 17 residues long. Germline CDR1 and CDR2: MNHEY and SMNVEV (reference sequence). The CDR3: CASSLLGTGVGNTEAFF. CDR3 nucleotides: TGTGCCAGCAGTTTATTAGGGACAGGGGTCGGGAACACTGAAGCTTTCTTT.

V gene TRBV15 combines with J gene TRBJ2-1, with 7 bases lining up with TRBD1. J was trimmed by 3 bases and V by 8 bases; bases with no gene match: 4. The CDR3 covers 13 residues. The germline CDR1 and CDR2 sequences are LNHNV and YYDKDF (reference sequence). This CDR3 is CATQRTGYNEQFF. CDR3 bases: TGTGCCACCCAAAGGACAGGCTACAATGAGCAGTTCTTC.

The genes are TRBV6-6 and TRBJ2-7, with TRBD1 matching 8 bases. The V gene's germline CDR1 is MNHNY and CDR2 SVGAGI (reference sequence). J lost 6 bases, V lost 2 bases, and 9 bases had no gene match. CDR3 length: 15 residues. DNA of the CDR3: TGTGCCAGCAGTTACCAGAGCAGGGGGCGAGGCGAGCAGTACTTC. Its protein is CASSYQSRGRGEQYF.

This clone has a count of ten or more. The chain is built from TRBV23-1 and TRBJ1-1, with D possibly TRBD1 on 6 matching bases. TRBV23-1 is known as an ORF, though its function is uncertain. Trimming stripped 8 bases from V and 6 bases from J, with 16 bases between. The CDR3 consists of 13 residues. This chain's CDR3 is CASRTGWVPEAFF. DNA for the CDR3: TGCGCCAGCCGTACAGGGTGGGTACCTGAAGCTTTCTTT.

V is TRBV30 and J is TRBJ2-5; 10 nucleotides agree with TRBD2. The junction had 9 bases not matched to a gene; V was cut back by 7 bases and J by 7 bases. The CDR3 is made up of 13 amino acids. Germline V gene sequence: CDR1 GTSNPN, CDR2 SVGIG (reference sequence). The CDR3 reads CASSPSGGGTQYF. The CDR3 nucleotides read TGTGCCTCTTCCCCTAGCGGGGGTGGGACCCAGTACTTC.